This T cell receptor (beta chain) was identified in a study of vaccination and CD4 T cells after COVID-19. As for the study in general: Under 10 convalescent patients had mild and one had severe PCR-confirmed SARS-CoV-2 disease.

As for treatment: approximately 9-day PBMC culture with coronavirus spike peptide pools or control peptides (ViraFEST assay). Oncomine TCR Beta short-read sequencing was applied to DNA from cultured CD4+ T cells. Genomic DNA was isolated from cultured CD4+ T cells. TCRdb re-analysed the PCR reads in MiXCR, keeping a single row per CDR3 protein. The table shows 10,000 to 12,000 distinct CDR3 sequences, with roughly 77% occurring only once. Note on this clonotype: Antigen unknown.

V lost 7 bases, J lost 9 bases, and 19 bases lay in between. Germline loops: CDR1 MNHEY, CDR2 SMNVEV (reference sequence). This CDR3 comprises 15 residues. Notes on the study in general: Nearly all convalescent vaccine-specific clones, 304 of 307, recognized only SARS-CoV-2 spike.

Sequenced: CD4+ T cells from blood, cultured in vitro. This chain connects TRBV27 to TRBJ1-6, with D possibly matching TRBD1 (5 bases). The receptor's source is a human donor who had recovered from COVID-19. The CDR3 is CASTRGAEGSSPLHF. The CDR3 DNA sequence: TGTGCCAGCACCCGAGGGGCGGAGGGTAGTTCACCCCTCCACTTT.